This T cell receptor (beta chain) was documented in a study of blood T cell repertoires in COVID-19. For the study at large: From T cells, B-cell-depleted T cells, or PBMCs came the material, which was cDNA or gDNA.

Trimming at V came to 6 bases and at J to 7 bases, leaving 6 bases not matched to a gene. The CDR3 extends over 14 amino acids. Germline V CDR1 and CDR2: MNHEY, SVGAGI. TCRdb keeps only in-frame clones here, not all; method: immunoSEQ multiplex PCR. There are 290,000 or so clones in the sample; 85% occur only once, and about 5.1% lies in the top ten. The genes are TRBV6-5 and TRBJ1-2; 12 bases align to TRBD1. This receptor was taken from a middle-aged man with active or convalescent COVID-19. Material: peripheral blood. CDR3 nucleotides: TGTGCCAGCAGCTGGGGACAGGGGGCGCGTGGCTACACCTTC. The encoded protein is CASSWGQGARGYTF.